This T cell receptor beta chain appears in the sequencing data of a study of T cell responses to AZD1222 COVID-19 vaccine. Germline V gene lookup returns CDR1 SEHNR and CDR2 FQNEAQ (reference sequence). This CDR3 region has 16 residues. V dropped 6 bases and J dropped 0; count of bases not matched to a gene: 1. Sequenced by immunoSEQ multiplex PCR; TCRdb stores in-frame clones only, minus some. Of 150,000 to 200,000 clones listed, roughly 91% are singletons. The chain recombines TRBV7-9 with TRBJ2-6; 11 bases map to TRBD1. The sequence was collected from an adult who received the AZD1222 COVID-19 vaccine. The sequences come from peripheral blood, collected 28 days after the second AZD1222 dose. The CDR3 DNA reads TGTGCCAGCAGGGGGACAGGGGGCTCTGGGGCCAACGTCCTGACTTTC. It encodes CASRGTGGSGANVLTF.